The 4 T cell receptor beta chains given below trace back to one sample, sequenced in a study of early T cells in non-severe SARS-CoV-2 infection. TCRdb used MiXCR to reprocess the 5' RACE reads, holding one entry per CDR3 protein. The sample carries tens of thousands of distinct CDR3 sequences, 10% to 15% recorded once. The sample consisted of whole blood. Source of these receptors: an adult who was a healthcare worker with PCR-confirmed SARS-CoV-2 infection or an uninfected control (not recorded which).

This clonotype came up a few times. The genes are TRBV12-3 or TRBV12-4 and TRBJ2-6; a possible D gene is TRBD1 (5 bases). V lost 6 bases and J lost 0, with 9 bases in between. CDR3 length: 15 amino acids. DNA for the CDR3: TGTGCCAGCAGCAAAGACAGCTCTGGGGCCAACGTCCTGACTTTC. Residues: CASSKDSSGANVLTF.

This clonotype was recorded at least ten times. V gene TRBV18 combines with J gene TRBJ2-7; 7 bases match TRBD1. Germline CDR1 and CDR2: KGHSH and LQKENI. Unmatched junction bases numbered 3, after V lost 3 bases and J lost 4 bases. The CDR3 spans 13 residues. The CDR3 nucleotides are TGTGCCAGCTCACCTGGGACAGCATACGAGCAGTACTTC. Amino acid sequence: CASSPGTAYEQYF.

This clonotype was observed a handful of times. The CDR3 loop reads CASSDLSGRATDTQYF. CDR3 sequence (DNA): TGTGCCAGCAGCGACCTTAGCGGGAGGGCCACAGATACGCAGTATTTT. V and J are TRBV7-9 and TRBJ2-3; 11 nucleotides line up with TRBD2. Looked up from germline, CDR1 is SEHNR and CDR2 is FQNEAQ (reference sequence). The J segment lost 2 bases and the V segment lost 5 bases, leaving 6 bases of the junction unmatched. This CDR3 is 16 amino acids long.

In its sample, this clonotype was seen a few times. This rearrangement joins TRBV12-3 or TRBV12-4 to TRBJ1-1; no firm D call. CDR3 length equals 13 residues. With 3 bases removed from V and 5 bases from J, the gap between germline ends came to 10 bases. In DNA form, the CDR3 reads TGTGCCAGCAGTTTGATTGGGAGGACTGAAGCTTTCTTT. Amino acid sequence: CASSLIGRTEAFF.